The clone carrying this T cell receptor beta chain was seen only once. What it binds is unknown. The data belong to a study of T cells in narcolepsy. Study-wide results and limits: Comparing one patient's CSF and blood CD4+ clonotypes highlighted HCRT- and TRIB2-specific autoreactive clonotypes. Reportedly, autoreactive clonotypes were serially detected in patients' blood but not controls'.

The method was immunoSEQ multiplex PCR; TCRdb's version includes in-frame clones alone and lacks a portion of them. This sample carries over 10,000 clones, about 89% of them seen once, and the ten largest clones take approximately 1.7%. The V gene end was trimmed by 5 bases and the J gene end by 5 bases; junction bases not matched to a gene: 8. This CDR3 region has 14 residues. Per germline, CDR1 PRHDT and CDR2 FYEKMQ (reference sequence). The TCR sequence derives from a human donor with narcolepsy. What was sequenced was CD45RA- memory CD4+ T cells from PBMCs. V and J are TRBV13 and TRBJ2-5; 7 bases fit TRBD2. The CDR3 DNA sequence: TGTGCCAGCAGCCGAGAGCGGGAAGGGGAGACCCAGTACTTC. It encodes CASSREREGETQYF.